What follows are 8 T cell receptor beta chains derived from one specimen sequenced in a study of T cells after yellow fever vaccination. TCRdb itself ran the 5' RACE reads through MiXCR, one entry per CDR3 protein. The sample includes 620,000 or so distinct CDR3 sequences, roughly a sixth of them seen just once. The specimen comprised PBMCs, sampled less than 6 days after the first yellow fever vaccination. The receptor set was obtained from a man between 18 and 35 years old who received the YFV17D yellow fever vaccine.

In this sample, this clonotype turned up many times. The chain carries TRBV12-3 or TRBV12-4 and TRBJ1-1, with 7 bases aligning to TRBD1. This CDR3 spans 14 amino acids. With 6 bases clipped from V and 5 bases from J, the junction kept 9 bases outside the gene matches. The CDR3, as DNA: TGTGCCAGCAGACCCAGGGGGGAGATAACTGAAGCTTTCTTT. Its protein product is CASRPRGEITEAFF.

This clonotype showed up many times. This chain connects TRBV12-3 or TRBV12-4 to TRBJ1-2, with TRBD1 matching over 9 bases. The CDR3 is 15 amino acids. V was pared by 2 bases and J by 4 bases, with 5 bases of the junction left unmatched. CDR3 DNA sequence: TGTGCCAGCAGTTTAAAAACAGGGGGCGCCTATGGCTACACCTTC. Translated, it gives CASSLKTGGAYGYTF.

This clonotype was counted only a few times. CDR3 loop: CASRTLAEETQYF. CDR3 coding DNA: TGTGCCAGCAGGACACTAGCGGAAGAGACCCAGTACTTC. This sequence joins TRBV7-2 and TRBJ2-5; 8 bases align to TRBD2. The germline V gene encodes CDR1 SGHTA and CDR2 FQGNSA. The junction had 3 bases not matched to a gene; V was cut back by 6 bases and J by 3 bases. The CDR3 is 13 amino acids.

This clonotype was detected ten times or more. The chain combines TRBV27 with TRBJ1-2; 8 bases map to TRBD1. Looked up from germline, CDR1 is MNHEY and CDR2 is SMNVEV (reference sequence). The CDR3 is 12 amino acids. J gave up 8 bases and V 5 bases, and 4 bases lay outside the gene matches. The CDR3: CASSRGTGGYTF. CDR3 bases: TGTGCCAGCAGTCGAGGGACAGGAGGCTACACCTTC.

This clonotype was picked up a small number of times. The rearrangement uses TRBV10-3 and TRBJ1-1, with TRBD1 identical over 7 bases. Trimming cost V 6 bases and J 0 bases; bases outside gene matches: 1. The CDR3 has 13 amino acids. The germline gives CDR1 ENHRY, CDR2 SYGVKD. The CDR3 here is CAIRTGMNTEAFF. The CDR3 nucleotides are TGTGCCATCAGGACAGGGATGAACACTGAAGCTTTCTTT.

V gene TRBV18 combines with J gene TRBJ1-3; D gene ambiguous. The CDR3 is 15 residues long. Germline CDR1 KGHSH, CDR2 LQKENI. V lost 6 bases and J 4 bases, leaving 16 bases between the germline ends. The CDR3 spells CASSPAVVGGNTIYF. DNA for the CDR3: TGTGCCAGCTCCCCAGCTGTCGTGGGAGGAAACACCATATATTTT.

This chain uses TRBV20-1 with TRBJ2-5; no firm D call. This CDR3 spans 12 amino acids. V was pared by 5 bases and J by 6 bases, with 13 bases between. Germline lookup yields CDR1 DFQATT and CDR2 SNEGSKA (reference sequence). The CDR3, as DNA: TGCAGTGCTCCCCACTCCAGGAAGACCCAGTACTTC. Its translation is CSAPHSRKTQYF.

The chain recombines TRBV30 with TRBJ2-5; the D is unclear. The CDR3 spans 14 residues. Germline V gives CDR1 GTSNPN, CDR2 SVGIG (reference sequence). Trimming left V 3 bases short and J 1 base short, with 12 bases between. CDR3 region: CAWRKWSTQETQYF. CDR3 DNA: TGTGCCTGGAGAAAATGGTCAACCCAAGAGACCCAGTACTTC.